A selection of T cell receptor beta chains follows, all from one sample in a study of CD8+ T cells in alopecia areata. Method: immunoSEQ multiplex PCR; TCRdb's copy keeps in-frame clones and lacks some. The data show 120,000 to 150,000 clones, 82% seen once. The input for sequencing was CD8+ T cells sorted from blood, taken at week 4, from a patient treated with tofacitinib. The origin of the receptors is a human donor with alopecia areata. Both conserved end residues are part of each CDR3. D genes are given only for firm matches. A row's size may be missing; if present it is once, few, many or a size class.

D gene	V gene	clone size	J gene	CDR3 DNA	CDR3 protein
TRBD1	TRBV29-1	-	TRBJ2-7	TGCAGCGTTGGGGACAGGGGCCCCCAGCGGTACTTC	CSVGDRGPQRYF
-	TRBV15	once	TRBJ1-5	TGTGCCACCAGCAGATCTCAGGGAGGCAATCAGCCCCAGCATTTT	CATSRSQGGNQPQHF
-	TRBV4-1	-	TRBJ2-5	TGCGCCAGCAGCCAAGATTCGAGACCCCCAGGGGAGACCCAGTACTTC	CASSQDSRPPGETQYF
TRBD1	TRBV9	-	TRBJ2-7	TGTGCCAGCAGCCTTAGAGACAGGGCCGAGCAGTACTTC	CASSLRDRAEQYF
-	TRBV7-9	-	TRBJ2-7	TGTGCCAGCAGCTCGGGGACACCGACCTACGAGCAGTACTTC	CASSSGTPTYEQYF
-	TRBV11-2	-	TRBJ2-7	TGTGCCAGCAGCTTAGGGGAGGAGCAGTACTTC	CASSLGEEQYF
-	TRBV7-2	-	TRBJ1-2	TGTGCCAGCAGCCCGCGAACAGGGAACTATGGCTACACCTTC	CASSPRTGNYGYTF
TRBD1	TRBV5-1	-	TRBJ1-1	TGCGCCAGCAGCGACAGGGGTCCTAACACTGAAGCTTTCTTT	CASSDRGPNTEAFF
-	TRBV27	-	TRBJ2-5	TGTGCCAGCAGTTTACTCCCCTACAGTGAGACCCAGTACTTC	CASSLLPYSETQYF
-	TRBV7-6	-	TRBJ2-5	TGTGCCAGCAGCTTAACTCCCGAAGGGGCCCAGTACTTC	CASSLTPEGAQYF
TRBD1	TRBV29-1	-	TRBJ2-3	TGCAGCGTTGGCCCCGAACCTATCCGGGACAGGACCACAGATACGCAGTATTTT	CSVGPEPIRDRTTDTQYF
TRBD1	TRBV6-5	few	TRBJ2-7	TGTGCCAGCAGTTCTGGACGGACAGGGGGAGAATACGAGCAGTACTTC	CASSSGRTGGEYEQYF
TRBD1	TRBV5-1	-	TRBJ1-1	TGCGCCAGCAGCTTGAGTGGGACAGGGGCCACTGAAGCTTTCTTT	CASSLSGTGATEAFF
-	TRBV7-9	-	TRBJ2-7	TGTGCCAGCAGCCTAGGTGTCTACGAGCAGTACTTC	CASSLGVYEQYF
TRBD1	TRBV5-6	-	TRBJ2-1	TGTGCCAGCAGAGGGACAGGAATTTACAATGAGCAGTTCTTC	CASRGTGIYNEQFF
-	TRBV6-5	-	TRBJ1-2	TGTGCCAGCAGTTACTCGAAAGGACTATATGGCTACACCTTC	CASSYSKGLYGYTF
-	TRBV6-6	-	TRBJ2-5	TGTGCCAGCAGTTACTCGAGAGAAGATCGAGGGGAGACCCAGTACTTC	CASSYSREDRGETQYF
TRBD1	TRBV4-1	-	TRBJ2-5	TGCGCCAGCAGCCAAGTGGACAGGGGCACCCAAGAGACCCAGTACTTC	CASSQVDRGTQETQYF
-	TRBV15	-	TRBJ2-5	TGTGCCACCAGCAGAGATAAAGCAGGGAGAGAGACCCAGTACTTC	CATSRDKAGRETQYF
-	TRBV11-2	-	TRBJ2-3	TGTGCCAGCAGCTTCCCGGGATCCACAGATACGCAGTATTTT	CASSFPGSTDTQYF
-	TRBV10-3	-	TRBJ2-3	TGTGCCATCAGTGAAGGAGACGTTACTCGCACAGATACGCAGTATTTT	CAISEGDVTRTDTQYF
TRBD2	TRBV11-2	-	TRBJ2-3	TGTGCCAGCAGCTTAGTTGTAGCGGGGGGCCACACAGATACGCAGTATTTT	CASSLVVAGGHTDTQYF
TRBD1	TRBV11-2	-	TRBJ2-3	TGTGCCAGCAGCCCAACACAGGGGGCCCCCCCAGATACGCAGTATTTT	CASSPTQGAPPDTQYF
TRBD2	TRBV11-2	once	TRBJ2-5	TGTGCCAGCAGCTCATTCCCCTTAGCGGGGGGGCAAGAGACCCAGTACTTC	CASSSFPLAGGQETQYF
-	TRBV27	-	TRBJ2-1	TGTGCCAGCAGTTTATCTACTGGATACAATGAGCAGTTCTTC	CASSLSTGYNEQFF
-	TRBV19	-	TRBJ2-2	TGTGCCAGTAGTATAGCCGGGTACACCGGGGAGCTGTTTTTT	CASSIAGYTGELFF
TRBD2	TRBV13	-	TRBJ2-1	TGTGCCAGCAGCTTAACCTCCGGGGGGGCTACCTACAATGAGCAGTTCTTC	CASSLTSGGATYNEQFF
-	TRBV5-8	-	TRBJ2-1	TGTGCCAGCAGCTTAGTAGCTAACCTTAATGAGCAGTTCTTC	CASSLVANLNEQFF
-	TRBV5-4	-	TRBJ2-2	TGTGCCAGCAGCTTGGCCCGGGTGGCCGGGGAGCTGTTTTTT	CASSLARVAGELFF
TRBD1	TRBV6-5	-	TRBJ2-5	TGTGCCAGCAGTTCTACCCCCGGGACAGGGTTTAGGACCCAGTACTTC	CASSSTPGTGFRTQYF
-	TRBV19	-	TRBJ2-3	TGTGCCAGTAGTGGAGGAGCGGGCGGCACAGATACGCAGTATTTT	CASSGGAGGTDTQYF
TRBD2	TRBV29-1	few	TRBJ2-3	TGCAGCGTTGTCGTCCCCGGTAGCGGGGGGATCACAGATACGCAGTATTTT	CSVVVPGSGGITDTQYF
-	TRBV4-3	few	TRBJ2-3	TGCGCCAGCAGCCTTTCAAGCACAGATACGCAGTATTTT	CASSLSSTDTQYF
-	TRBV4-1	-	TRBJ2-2	TGCGCCAGCAGCCTATATGCAGGGGAGTACACCGGGGAGCTGTTTTTT	CASSLYAGEYTGELFF
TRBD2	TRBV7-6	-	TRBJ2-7	TGTGCCAGCAGCTTAGAGGGCGGGGGAGGTGCCGAGCAGTACTTC	CASSLEGGGGAEQYF
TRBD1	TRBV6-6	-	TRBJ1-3	TGTGCCAGCAGCTTGACAGGGATAAACGGAAACACCATATATTTT	CASSLTGINGNTIYF
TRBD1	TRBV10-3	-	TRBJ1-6	TGTGCCATCAGTTCCCCTCTCAGGGGGCGGAATTCACCCCTCCACTTT	CAISSPLRGRNSPLHF
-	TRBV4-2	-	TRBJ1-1	TGTGCCAGCAGCCAAGATGAGGGAAGGAACACTGAAGCTTTCTTT	CASSQDEGRNTEAFF
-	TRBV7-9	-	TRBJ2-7	TGTGCCAGCAGCTTCGATGGTGCACCCTCCTACGAGCAGTACTTC	CASSFDGAPSYEQYF
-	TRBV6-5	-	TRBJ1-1	TGTGCCAGCAGTGCGGACAGTTTGAACACTGAAGCTTTCTTT	CASSADSLNTEAFF
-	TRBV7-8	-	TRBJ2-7	TGTGCCAGCAGCTTAGGAACAGCCTACGAGCAGTACTTC	CASSLGTAYEQYF
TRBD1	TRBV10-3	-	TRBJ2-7	TGTGCCATCAGTGAGCTTGACAGGGGGCAAATTTCCTACGAGCAGTACTTC	CAISELDRGQISYEQYF
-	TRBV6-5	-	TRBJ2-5	TGTGCCAGCAGTTACGGAACAGACTGGAAAGAGACCCAGTACTTC	CASSYGTDWKETQYF
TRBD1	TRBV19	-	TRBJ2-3	TGTGCCACTGCGACAGGGACAGATACGCAGTATTTT	CATATGTDTQYF
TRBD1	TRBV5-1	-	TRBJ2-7	TGCGCCAGCAGCTTATCGGGACAGGGCGTCCGGGAGCAGTACTTC	CASSLSGQGVREQYF
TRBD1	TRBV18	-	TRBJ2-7	TGTGCCAGCTCAGACGACAGGGGAGTAGACGAGCAGTACTTC	CASSDDRGVDEQYF
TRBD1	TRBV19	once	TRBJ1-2	TGTGCCAGTACGGGACAGAACTATGGCTACACCTTC	CASTGQNYGYTF
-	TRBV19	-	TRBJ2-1	TGTGCCAGTAGTACCTCCGTAGCCATTGAGCAGTTCTTC	CASSTSVAIEQFF
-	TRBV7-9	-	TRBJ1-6	TGTGCCAGCAGCTTAGCAGGCAGGGAGGGTTCACCCCTCCACTTT	CASSLAGREGSPLHF
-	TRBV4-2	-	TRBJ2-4	TGTGCCAGCAGCCGAGGGGGAAACATTCAGTACTTC	CASSRGGNIQYF
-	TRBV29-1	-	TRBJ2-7	TGCAGCGTTGCTCGGGACGACGAGCAGTACTTC	CSVARDDEQYF